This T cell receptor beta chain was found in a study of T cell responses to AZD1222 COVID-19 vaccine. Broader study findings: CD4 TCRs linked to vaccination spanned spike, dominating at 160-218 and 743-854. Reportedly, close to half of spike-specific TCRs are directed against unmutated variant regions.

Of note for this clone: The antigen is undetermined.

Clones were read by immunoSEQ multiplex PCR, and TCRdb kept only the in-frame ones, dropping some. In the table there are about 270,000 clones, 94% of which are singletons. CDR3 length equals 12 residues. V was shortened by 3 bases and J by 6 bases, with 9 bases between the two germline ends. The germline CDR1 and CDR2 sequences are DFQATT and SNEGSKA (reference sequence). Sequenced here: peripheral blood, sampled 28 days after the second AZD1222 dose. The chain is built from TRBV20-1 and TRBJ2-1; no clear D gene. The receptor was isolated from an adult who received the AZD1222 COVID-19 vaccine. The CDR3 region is CSASNRPNEQFF. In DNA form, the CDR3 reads TGCAGTGCTAGTAATAGACCCAATGAGCAGTTCTTC.